Each of the 5 T cell receptor beta chains below was sequenced from the same sample in a study of blood T cell repertoires in COVID-19 (dated by TCRdb to the early 2020s). Library method: the immunoSEQ multiplex PCR assay. Imported from immuneACCESS, the table was reduced by TCRdb to in-frame sequences with V and J called. These copies leave out some clones; in studies compared against another copy, an unresolved V gene accounts for under half, and the cause of the remainder is not known. In all, the sample holds 50,000 to 75,000 clones, and about 90% of those were seen once. The ten largest clones capture 5.1% of the sample. What was sequenced was peripheral blood. The receptor set was obtained from a man of 80 years or more in a cohort sampled during active COVID-19.

The chain combines TRBV7-9 with TRBJ2-5; weak D call: TRBD2 (7 bases). V was shortened by 1 base and J by 5 bases, with 23 bases between the two germline ends. In germline, CDR1 is SEHNR, CDR2 FQNEAQ (reference sequence). The CDR3 loop spans 18 amino acids. This CDR3 is CASSLVGGGRAPLETQYF. Written as DNA, the CDR3 is TGTGCCAGCAGCTTAGTGGGGGGGGGCAGAGCGCCCCTGGAGACCCAGTACTTC. Complete variable domain (other parts from reference TRBV7-9 and TRBJ2-5): DTGVSQNPRHKITKRGQNVTFRCDPISEHNRLYWYRQTLGQGPEFLTYFQNEAQLEKSRLLSDRFSAERPKGSFSTLEIQRTEQGDSAMYLCASSLVGGGRAPLETQYFGPGTRLLVL.

This rearrangement joins TRBV2 to TRBJ1-5; 7 nucleotides align to TRBD1. The J segment lost 1 base and the V segment lost 11 bases, leaving 5 bases of the junction unmatched. The CDR3 loop spans 13 amino acids. CDR1 SNHLY and CDR2 FYNNEI come from the germline V gene. The CDR3 region is CAGGTVSNQPQHF. CDR3 nucleotide sequence: TGTGCCGGGGGGACAGTGAGCAATCAGCCCCAGCATTTT.

This chain uses TRBV11-1 with TRBJ2-1; possible D gene TRBD1, 5 bases. CDR1 SGHAT and CDR2 FQDESV come from the germline V gene (reference sequence). V was shortened by 2 bases and J by 4 bases, with 6 bases between the two germline ends. CDR3 size: 13 residues. DNA for the CDR3: TGTGCCAGCAGCTTAAAGGGGTACAATGAGCAGTTCTTC. Amino acids: CASSLKGYNEQFF.

The genes are TRBV7-2 and TRBJ2-6; D is perhaps TRBD1 (6 bases). Germline V gene data show CDR1 as SGHTA and CDR2 as FQGNSA. Trimming stripped 5 bases from V and 0 bases from J, with 17 bases between. CDR3 length equals 18 residues. The CDR3 loop is CASSAQGTHASGANVLTF. The CDR3 region has the DNA TGTGCCAGCAGCGCCCAGGGGACACACGCCTCTGGGGCCAACGTCCTGACTTTC.

This clone has more than one count but fewer than ten. The CDR3 DNA sequence: TGCGCCAGCAGCGGGTGGACAGGGACAAACGAGCAGTACTTC. It translates to CASSGWTGTNEQYF. This chain joins TRBV5-1 and TRBJ2-7, with 8 bases lining up with TRBD1. The CDR3 contains 14 residues. CDR1 SGHRS and CDR2 YFSETQ come from the germline V gene. Germline trimming cut 4 bases from V and 5 bases from J; bases unmatched to any gene: 8. Complete variable domain (other parts from reference TRBV5-1 and TRBJ2-7): KAGVTQTPRYLIKTRGQQVTLSCSPISGHRSVSWYQQTPGQGLQFLFEYFSETQRNKGNFPGRFSGRQFSNSRSEMNVSTLELGDSALYLCASSGWTGTNEQYFGPGTRLTVT.